This passage covers 20 T cell receptor beta chains from one sample sequenced in a study of blood T cell repertoires in COVID-19. Profiling relied on immunoSEQ multiplex PCR, and the TCRdb table lists in-frame clones only, not all of them. In the table there are approximately 440,000 clones, about 90% of which are singletons. The sequenced sample consisted of PBMCs or T cells enriched from blood (not recorded which). These TCRs come from a man between 18 and 29 years old who had recovered from COVID-19.

V and J are TRBV2 and TRBJ2-2, with TRBD2 identical over 9 bases. Per the germline V gene, CDR1 is SNHLY and CDR2 is FYNNEI. There are 17 residues in the CDR3. Losses at the gene ends were 2 bases for V and 4 bases for J; bases not matched to a gene: 8. The CDR3 loop reads CASSEFGLAGLTGELFF. For the CDR3, the DNA is TGTGCCAGCAGTGAATTTGGGCTAGCGGGACTCACCGGGGAGCTGTTTTTT.

The chain recombines TRBV3-1 (or the pseudogene TRBV3-2) with TRBJ1-4; 7 positions match TRBD1. Germline V lookup: CDR1 LGHDT, CDR2 YNNKEL (reference sequence). V trimming: 4 bases; J trimming: 4 bases; junction bases outside the gene matches: 9. The CDR3 contains 16 residues. The CDR3 sequence is CASSPNSGGINEKLFF. CDR3 sequence (DNA): TGTGCCAGCAGCCCAAATTCAGGGGGAATTAATGAAAAACTGTTTTTT.

This sequence joins TRBV5-1 and TRBJ1-6, with D maybe TRBD1 (5 bases). V lost 4 bases and J lost 10, with 9 bases in between. CDR1 and CDR2 (germline): SGHRS, YFSETQ. The CDR3 has 12 amino acids. The CDR3 loop is CASSAPGSPLHF. In nucleotides, the CDR3 is TGCGCCAGCAGCGCCCCAGGGTCACCCCTCCACTTT.

V is TRBV27 and J is TRBJ1-1; D ambiguous. Deletions cut 6 bases from V and 6 bases from J, with 11 bases between. This CDR3 region has 12 residues. CDR1 is MNHEY, CDR2 SMNVEV, per germline (reference sequence). CDR3 loop: CASRKVGSEAFF. For the CDR3, the DNA is TGTGCCAGCAGGAAAGTTGGCTCTGAAGCTTTCTTT.

The J gene is TRBJ2-7, the V gene TRBV6-1; D is possibly TRBD1 (6 bases). Trimming pared 2 bases from V and 3 bases from J, leaving 14 bases between. The CDR3 totals 15 residues. CDR1 and CDR2 (germline): MNHNS, SASEGT. The CDR3: CASSELWGHFYEQYF. The DNA for the CDR3 is TGTGCCAGCAGTGAACTTTGGGGACATTTCTACGAGCAGTACTTC.

The rearrangement joins TRBV15 to TRBJ1-4; TRBD1 matches at 9 bases. The V gene's germline CDR1 is LNHNV and CDR2 YYDKDF (reference sequence). After removal of 1 base from V and 10 bases from J, the junction contained 7 bases not matched to a gene. This CDR3 comprises 15 residues. CDR3: CATSRVRTGDRKLFF. Here the CDR3 DNA reads TGTGCCACCAGCAGAGTGAGGACAGGGGATAGAAAACTGTTTTTT.

The rearrangement links TRBV14 to TRBJ1-2; 8 bases match TRBD1. The CDR3 is 14 residues long. CDR1 is SGHDN, CDR2 FVKESK, per germline. After removal of 4 bases from V and 8 bases from J, the junction contained 9 bases not matched to a gene. CDR3 sequence reads: CASSPRQGSEGYTF. In nucleotides, the CDR3 is TGTGCCAGCAGCCCAAGACAGGGGTCGGAGGGCTACACCTTC.

This chain uses TRBV5-1 with TRBJ1-4, with a tentative D call TRBD1 (5 bases). V lost 5 bases and J 5 bases, leaving 16 bases between the germline ends. This CDR3 spans 15 amino acids. From germline, CDR1 is SGHRS and CDR2 YFSETQ. The CDR3 region is CASSTSSGGNEKLFF. In nucleotides, the CDR3 is TGCGCCAGCAGTACCTCGTCGGGGGGGAATGAAAAACTGTTTTTT.

For this clone: The junction departs from germline at one end; a sequencing error may be responsible. The chain carries TRBV27 and TRBJ2-4; D perhaps matches TRBD1 (6 bases). Germline loops: CDR1 MNHEY, CDR2 SMNVEV (reference sequence). The CDR3 has 20 residues. This CDR3 reads CASSLSLYRVLGSGENIQYF. The CDR3 nucleotides read TGTGCCAGCAGTCTATCCCTCTACAGGGTCCTAGGGTCTGGGGAAAACATTCAGTACTTC.

V gene TRBV27 combines with J gene TRBJ1-6, with D unresolved. The germline gives CDR1 MNHEY, CDR2 SMNVEV (reference sequence). The CDR3 loop spans 12 amino acids. V lost 6 bases to trimming and J lost 12 bases, with 12 bases between them. In DNA, the CDR3 is TGTGCCAGCAGCTATATTGGTGAACCCCTCCACTTT. Translated: CASSYIGEPLHF.

J is TRBJ1-2 and V is TRBV10-1; D is ambiguous. Trimming cost V 0 bases and J 7 bases, with 9 bases left between them. Germline lookup yields CDR1 WNHNN and CDR2 SYGVQD (reference sequence). The CDR3 has 13 residues. Here the CDR3 reads CASSESTGFGYTF. Here the CDR3 DNA reads TGCGCCAGCAGTGAGTCGACGGGGTTTGGCTACACCTTC.

The rearrangement uses TRBV4-1 and TRBJ1-4; 8 bases are shared with TRBD1. The CDR3 contains 16 residues. Trimming removed 2 bases from V and 6 bases from J; junction bases left unmatched: 8. Germline CDR1 MGHRA, CDR2 YSYEKL. The CDR3 loop is CASSQPRDRQHEKLFF. Written as DNA, the CDR3 is TGCGCCAGCAGCCAACCACGGGACAGGCAGCATGAAAAACTGTTTTTT.

CDR3 nucleotide sequence: TGCGCCAGCAGTGCCGCTAGCGAAGGGGATACGCAGTATTTT. Protein: CASSAASEGDTQYF. This chain links TRBV10-1 with TRBJ2-3, with a tentative D call TRBD2 (6 bases). Germline V gene data show CDR1 as WNHNN and CDR2 as SYGVQD (reference sequence). The CDR3 is 14 residues long. Trimming removed 4 bases at V and 6 bases at J, with 14 bases between.

J is TRBJ1-1 and V is TRBV9; TRBD1 is a possible D gene (5 bases). Germline V gives CDR1 SGDLS, CDR2 YYNGEE. V was cut by 5 bases and J by 1 base, with 15 bases left in between. The CDR3 contains 15 residues. In DNA form, the CDR3 reads TGTGCCAGCAGACACCTGGGGCAGGCGAACACTGAAGCTTTCTTT. Translation gives CASRHLGQANTEAFF.

V and J are TRBV19 and TRBJ1-5; TRBD1 aligns across 8 bases. The CDR3 spans 16 residues. Trimming at V came to 5 bases and at J to 5 bases, leaving 11 bases not matched to a gene. Germline CDR1 reads LNHDA; CDR2 reads SQIVND (reference sequence). CDR3 sequence reads: CASSAPGQEFYQPQHF. The CDR3 DNA sequence: TGTGCCAGTAGTGCCCCGGGACAGGAGTTCTATCAGCCCCAGCATTTT.

As to this clone: This CDR3 is also generated by other DNA sequences in the sample. The J gene is TRBJ1-5, the V gene TRBV9, with no clear D. V lost 0 bases and J lost 6, with 10 bases in between. Germline V gene data show CDR1 as SGDLS and CDR2 as YYNGEE. This CDR3 is 14 amino acids long. CDR3 loop: CASSVEGEGQPQHF. In DNA form, the CDR3 reads TGTGCCAGCAGCGTAGAGGGCGAGGGTCAGCCCCAGCATTTT.

This chain connects TRBV11-1 to TRBJ2-2, with a weak D call TRBD1 (6 bases). The CDR3 covers 14 residues. The V end lost 0 bases, the J end lost 4 bases, and 6 bases lay between the germline ends. Germline lookup yields CDR1 SGHAT and CDR2 FQDESV (reference sequence). CDR3 sequence reads: CASSLAGGTGELFF. For the CDR3, the DNA is TGTGCCAGCAGCTTAGCAGGGGGCACCGGGGAGCTGTTTTTT.

This clone has just a few counts. J is TRBJ2-4 and V is TRBV6-5; 14 positions match TRBD2. With V trimmed by 4 bases and J by 12 bases, 11 bases remained unmatched. The CDR3 spans 16 residues. Per the germline V gene, CDR1 is MNHEY and CDR2 is SVGAGI. The CDR3 protein is CASSSLGLAGAGSQYF. Here the CDR3 DNA reads TGTGCCAGCAGTTCCTTGGGACTAGCGGGAGCGGGGAGTCAGTACTTC.

This sequence joins TRBV5-1 and TRBJ2-5; 10 nucleotides match TRBD1. V was pared by 5 bases and J by 5 bases, with 9 bases of the junction left unmatched. There are 15 residues in the CDR3. CDR1 is SGHRS and CDR2 is YFSETQ in the germline V gene. The CDR3 nucleotides read TGCGCCAGCAGAACGGAGGGACAGGGGTCGGAGACCCAGTACTTC. Amino acid sequence: CASRTEGQGSETQYF.

The chain links TRBV2 to TRBJ1-1; tentatively, D is TRBD1 (5 bases). The CDR3 runs 15 residues. V shed 6 bases and J shed 4 bases, with 18 bases lying between them. The germline CDR1 and CDR2 sequences are SNHLY and FYNNEI. The CDR3 coding sequence is TGTGCCAGCAGAGTAACCGGGACTTGGGTCACTGAAGCTTTCTTT. This translates into CASRVTGTWVTEAFF. The variable domain in full, completed from reference TRBV2 and TRBJ1-1, reads EPEVTQTPSHQVTQMGQEVILRCVPISNHLYFYWYRQILGQKVEFLVSFYNNEISEKSEIFDDQFSVERPDGSNFTLKIRSTKLEDSAMYFCASRVTGTWVTEAFFGQGTRLTVV.